Here is one T cell receptor (beta chain) with its context. Original processing notes: How many nucleated cells were present was estimated from reference gene primer amplification. Measured with immunoSEQ multiplex PCR; TCRdb has only the in-frame clones, and not every one. V and J calls and clone size are those listed in that table; D and trimming were worked out from the DNA. The sample includes 45,000 to 60,000 clones, around 92% of them seen just once. The V and J ends lost 1 base and 13 bases, in that order; junction bases with no gene match: 4. The germline CDR1 and CDR2 sequences are LNHNV and YYDKDF (reference sequence). This CDR3 has 14 amino acids. This specimen belongs to a study of blood T cell repertoires in COVID-19.

This chain connects TRBV15 to TRBJ2-1, with 13 bases lining up with TRBD2. The receptor was derived from a human donor in a cohort sampled during active COVID-19. Source material: peripheral blood. The CDR3 region is CATSRGTSGSPQFF. CDR3 sequence (DNA): TGTGCCACCAGCAGAGGGACTAGCGGGAGTCCCCAGTTCTTC.